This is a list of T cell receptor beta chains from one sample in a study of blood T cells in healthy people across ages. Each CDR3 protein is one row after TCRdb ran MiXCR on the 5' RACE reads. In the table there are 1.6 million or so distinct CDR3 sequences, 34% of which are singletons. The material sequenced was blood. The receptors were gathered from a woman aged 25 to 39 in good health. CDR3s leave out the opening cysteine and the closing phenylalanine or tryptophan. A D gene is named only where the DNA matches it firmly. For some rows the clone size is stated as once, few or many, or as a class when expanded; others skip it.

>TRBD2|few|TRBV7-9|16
ASSLAMVASGNTDTQY
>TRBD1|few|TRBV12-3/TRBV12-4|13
ASSRDRALNQPQH
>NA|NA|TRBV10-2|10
ASSVGLGGCT
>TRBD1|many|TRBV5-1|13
ASSAPNRGQDTQY
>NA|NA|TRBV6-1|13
ASSEGPGTNYGYT
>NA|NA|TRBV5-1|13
ASSLPGLLRHEQF
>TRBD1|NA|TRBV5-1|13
ASSSGQGDVYGYT
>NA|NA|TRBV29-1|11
SVRQDGTDTQY
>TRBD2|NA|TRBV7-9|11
ASSPTRGGEQY
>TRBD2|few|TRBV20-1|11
SASAGGPAEQF
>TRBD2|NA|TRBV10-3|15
AISGASGKRSTDTQY